What follows are 10 T cell receptor beta chains derived from one specimen sequenced in a study of technical replicates of blood from a few donors. Here immunoSEQ multiplex PCR was the method, and the copy in TCRdb shows in-frame clones only, minus some. The sample lists around 70,000 clones, about 95% occurring once. The sequenced sample was T cells isolated from PBMCs. All receptors come from a human donor in good health.

This chain uses TRBV5-1 with TRBJ2-1; no reliable D call. This CDR3 region has 16 residues. The V end lost 2 bases, the J end lost 4 bases, and 16 bases lay between the germline ends. Looked up from germline, CDR1 is SGHRS and CDR2 is YFSETQ. The CDR3 DNA reads TGCGCCAGCAGCTTTGGCGCAGGCACCACTTACAATGAGCAGTTCTTC. Translation gives CASSFGAGTTYNEQFF.

On this clone: Additional DNA sequences in this sample encode the identical CDR3. This sequence joins TRBV15 and TRBJ2-1, with TRBD1 matching over 9 bases. Germline loops: CDR1 LNHNV, CDR2 YYDKDF (reference sequence). The V segment lost 3 bases and the J segment 0 bases; nucleotides outside the gene matches: 0. The CDR3 has 15 residues. The CDR3 region has the DNA TGTGCCACCAGCAGGGACAGGGGCTCCTACAATGAGCAGTTCTTC. Encoded protein: CATSRDRGSYNEQFF. Full variable domain (rest looked up from reference TRBV15 and TRBJ2-1): DAMVIQNPRYQVTQFGKPVTLSCSQTLNHNVMYWYQQKSSQAPKLLFHYYDKDFNNEADTPDNFQSRRPNTSFCFLDIRSPGLGDTAMYLCATSRDRGSYNEQFFGPGTRLTVL.

The V call is TRBV2, the J call TRBJ1-1; D not certain. Germline-derived CDR1 and CDR2 are SNHLY and FYNNEI. V dropped 6 bases and J dropped 3 bases, with 5 bases sitting between them. This CDR3 has 11 amino acids. The CDR3 loop is CASREDTEAFF. CDR3 coding DNA: TGTGCCAGCAGGGAGGACACTGAAGCTTTCTTT. The variable domain in full, completed from reference TRBV2 and TRBJ1-1, reads EPEVTQTPSHQVTQMGQEVILRCVPISNHLYFYWYRQILGQKVEFLVSFYNNEISEKSEIFDDQFSVERPDGSNFTLKIRSTKLEDSAMYFCASREDTEAFFGQGTRLTVV.

The chain has TRBV19 and TRBJ1-4; D is ambiguous. Germline CDR1 is LNHDA and CDR2 is SQIVND (reference sequence). CDR3 size: 12 residues. Trimming shortened V by 2 bases and J by 12 bases, and 10 bases separated the two germline ends. DNA of the CDR3: TGTGCCAGTAGTATAACGGTCGGGGAACTGTTTTTT. It specifies CASSITVGELFF.

This sequence joins TRBV15 and TRBJ1-5; 12 bases fit TRBD1. The CDR3 spans 22 residues. V dropped 3 bases and J dropped 0; count of bases not matched to a gene: 18. The germline CDR1 and CDR2 sequences are LNHNV and YYDKDF (reference sequence). CDR3 amino acids: CATSSPGTGGDWDPGSNQPQHF. As DNA, the CDR3 is TGTGCCACCAGCAGCCCTGGGACAGGGGGCGACTGGGACCCGGGTAGCAATCAGCCCCAGCATTTT.

J is TRBJ2-1 and V is TRBV5-1, with TRBD2 identical over 7 bases. CDR3 length equals 18 residues. Germline V gene lookup returns CDR1 SGHRS and CDR2 YFSETQ. J lost 0 bases, V lost 0 bases, and 9 bases had no gene match. The CDR3 bases are TGCGCCAGCAGCTTGGTAATGGGCGGGAGTTCCTCCTACAATGAGCAGTTCTTC. Its protein product is CASSLVMGGSSSYNEQFF.

V and J are TRBV27 and TRBJ2-7; D remains unclear. Germline CDR1 and CDR2: MNHEY and SMNVEV (reference sequence). The CDR3 loop spans 15 amino acids. Deletions cut 8 bases from V and 1 base from J, with 18 bases between. The CDR3 spells CASSPTVGVSYEQYF. The CDR3 nucleotides read TGTGCCAGCTCCCCTACAGTTGGTGTGTCCTACGAGCAGTACTTC.

The chain recombines TRBV29-1 with TRBJ2-4; 11 bases align to TRBD1. This CDR3 has 12 residues. V lost 7 bases and J lost 9; bases outside the gene matches: 5. Germline V gene data show CDR1 as SQVTM and CDR2 as ANQGSEA. The CDR3 sequence is CSDVGQGGIQYF. CDR3 DNA: TGCAGCGACGTGGGACAGGGGGGCATTCAGTACTTC.

V gene TRBV29-1 combines with J gene TRBJ2-5; 12 bases are shared with TRBD2. Trimming took 4 bases from V and 7 from J; bases not matched to a gene: 10. CDR1 and CDR2 (germline): SQVTM, ANQGSEA. This CDR3 region has 15 residues. CDR3 in amino acids: CSVGLTSGSLGTQYF. For the CDR3, the DNA is TGCAGCGTTGGCTTGACTAGCGGGAGTTTAGGGACCCAGTACTTC.

CDR3 residues: CASSYSQGAGFGTQYF. In DNA form, the CDR3 reads TGTGCCAGCAGTTATAGTCAGGGGGCGGGTTTCGGGACCCAGTACTTC. The chain recombines TRBV6-5 with TRBJ2-5; 8 nucleotides match TRBD1. This CDR3 spans 16 amino acids. Germline V gene sequence: CDR1 MNHEY, CDR2 SVGAGI. Trimming removed 3 bases from V and 7 bases from J; junction bases left unmatched: 13.